This TCR beta chain was captured by sequencing in a study of blood T cells in healthy people across ages. Regarding the study as a whole: No conclusive comparison of naive versus antigen-experienced cells was possible with unsorted PBMCs.

Isolation recovered at least 7 million PBMCs from every sample. Alongside a J-beta primer mix, a sample-barcoded 5' primer served in a second PCR lasting about 6 to 12 cycles. Using its own MiXCR run on the 5' RACE reads, TCRdb lists one record per CDR3 protein. The top ten hold approximately 2.1% of the sample, which has about 1.8 million distinct CDR3 sequences, about 50% seen once. As regards this clonotype: Its target is unknown.

The V gene end was trimmed by 5 bases and the J gene end by 6 bases; junction bases not matched to a gene: 6. The CDR3 consists of 13 residues. Germline CDR1 DFQATT, CDR2 SNEGSKA (reference sequence). This TCR was sampled from a woman between 40 and 55 years old in good health. The source material was blood. The chain has TRBV20-1 and TRBJ2-7, with 11 bases lining up with TRBD2. The CDR3 nucleotides read TGCAGTGCTCGGACTAGCGGGCCCCTCGAGCAGTACTTC. Amino acid sequence: CSARTSGPLEQYF.